A single T cell receptor beta chain is shown here with its context. This entry belongs to a study of blood T cell repertoires in COVID-19. V gave up 5 bases and J gave up 2 bases; unmatched junction bases: 2. This CDR3 spans 14 amino acids. Germline CDR1 and CDR2: MNHEY and SVGAGI. Assay: immunoSEQ multiplex PCR; the TCRdb copy retains only in-frame clones and omits some. This sample yields 95,000 to 100,000 clones, of which less than 85% are seen a single time; approximately 2% belongs to the top ten. The chain joins TRBV6-5 to TRBJ1-2; 10 nucleotides agree with TRBD1. Sequenced sample: peripheral blood. The receptor was derived from a woman in her seventies with active or convalescent COVID-19. Here the CDR3 reads CASSKGQGNYGYTF. The CDR3 DNA reads as TGTGCCAGCAGTAAGGGACAGGGGAACTATGGCTACACCTTC.